These T cell receptor beta chains were read from a single sample in a study of T-cell reconstitution after alpha-beta-depleted transplantation in children. TCRdb re-called the PCR reads through MiXCR, storing one row per CDR3 protein. The data show roughly 790,000 distinct CDR3 sequences, approximately 15% seen once. The sample consisted of PBMCs, mostly from graft donor cells, taken 360 days after TCRalphabeta/CD19-depleted stem cell transplant. The receptors derive from a male patient aged 10 to 17 who had a stem cell transplant for acute lymphoblastic leukemia, so the T cells may come from the graft donor. Both conserved end residues are trimmed from each CDR3.

TRBJ2-3	TRBV15	ATSRALGRLAGKADTQY
TRBJ2-7	TRBV12-3/TRBV12-4	ASRGGRAGYEQY
TRBJ1-2	TRBV20-1	SARAQPYGYT
TRBJ2-1	TRBV29-1	STGTGVIPEQF
TRBJ1-1	TRBV7-3	ASSLYPGQGIFTEAF
TRBJ2-5	TRBV19	ASSIGGWETQY
TRBJ2-5	TRBV7-9	ASLRWGQETQY
TRBJ2-2	TRBV10-2	ASSESYPLNTGELF
TRBJ1-4	TRBV5-5	ASSFGGQGREKLF
TRBJ2-7	TRBV7-9	ASSSRSGV
TRBJ2-1	TRBV27	ASSFTEDNEQF
TRBJ2-3	TRBV20-1	SAREGLGTSASDTQY
TRBJ2-1	TRBV12-3/TRBV12-4	ASSSWTSGDHNEQF
TRBJ2-5	TRBV7-8	ASSLYPWGQETQY
TRBJ2-1	TRBV11-2	ASSLNRGGPHNEQF
TRBJ1-5	TRBV4-1	ASSHEEGGSVGQPQH
TRBJ2-3	TRBV5-6	ASSLGWTQRTGDTQY
TRBJ2-7	TRBV5-4	ASSVGTSVANEQY
TRBJ2-7	TRBV20-1	SAREADRGHRWEQY
TRBJ2-5	TRBV5-1	ASSLTAGGSETQY
TRBJ1-1	TRBV19	ASRRTGEAF
TRBJ1-6	TRBV4-1	ASSQDQTEVYNSPLH
TRBJ2-5	TRBV20-1	SARDRGRGETQY
TRBJ2-7	TRBV4-1	ASSQDPRNEQY
TRBJ1-1	TRBV27	ASSLVSGPEAF
TRBJ2-5	TRBV4-2	ASSPGLLAETQY
TRBJ1-4	TRBV11-1	ASSLGVTGGRREKLF
TRBJ2-3	TRBV6-1	ASSRLPGQADTQY
TRBJ2-1	TRBV3-1	ASSHLGDLRGEQF
TRBJ2-5	TRBV20-1	SAFEETQY
TRBJ1-1	TRBV24-1	ATSGRPGEAF
TRBJ2-5	TRBV5-1	ASSRLGVAEETQY
TRBJ2-2	TRBV12-3/TRBV12-4	ASARLAAGELF
TRBJ2-1	TRBV20-1	SANWWSSYNEQF
TRBJ2-7	TRBV12-3/TRBV12-4	ASSFVISGAYEQY
TRBJ2-1	TRBV12-3/TRBV12-4	ASSFRPGAVDDEQF
TRBJ1-2	TRBV9	ASSVAGTVNYGYT
TRBJ2-7	TRBV20-1	SAQGIYEQY
TRBJ2-1	TRBV5-1	ASGTLIGLVPNEQF
TRBJ2-3	TRBV13	ASRKPGTDTQY
TRBJ2-1	TRBV7-2	APRAGGPSNEQF
TRBJ2-7	TRBV20-1	SAWMEVGYEQY
TRBJ2-7	TRBV6-1	ASSGTRLRNDYEQY